Reported below is one TCR beta chain. This clonotype was detected only a few times. Its antigen is currently not known. The input lacks base qualities; no much larger clone sits a single base away. Synthesis of TCR cDNA relied on 5'RACE template switching, a step that introduced a universal primer site along with unique molecular identifiers. Priming for cDNA synthesis came from both the TCR alpha and TCR beta constant segments. Two PCR steps were used to amplify libraries, with sample barcodes and sequencing adapters being added in the second step. Sequencing of libraries was performed on Illumina HiSeq 2500 (2x100 bp) or NovaSeq (2x150 bp). The authors' analysis ran thus. Reads were demultiplexed and collapsed into UMI consensus sequences with MIGEC, and V(D)J alignment was performed with MiXCR. Using edgeR on replicate PBMC samples, clonotypes were called vaccine-responding if FDR was below 0.01 and the log2 fold change was above 5 up to day 15. Each bulk clonotype received a CD4 or CD8 identity based on whether the sequenced CD4 or CD8 repertoire contained that clonotype at higher abundance. TCRdb ran its own pipeline on the public reads, namely fastp trimming at Q25 and MiXCR clone calling, and kept in-frame beta chains. Rows are combined by CDR3 protein, so each entry shows the most common genes and DNA. The V and J calls come from TCRdb's annotation, not from the publication. Here the sample has almost 600,000 distinct CDR3 sequences; about 13% occur a single time. Over 12% of the sample belongs to the ten largest clones.

The sample originates from a study of T cells after yellow fever vaccination (dated by TCRdb to the late 2010s). For the study in its entirety: The SMART-Seq v4 Ultra Low Input RNA kit was used to prepare libraries from fractions with low cell numbers. Two healthy male donors, one aged 18 to 30 and one aged 30 to 40 years, made up the cohort. To follow T-cell clones before and after primary and booster YFV17D yellow fever vaccination, bulk TCR alpha and beta repertoires were sequenced over time. Blood was collected at multiple timepoints before and after primary and secondary immunization, and bulk PBMC replicates and cell subsets were isolated.

Read against the paper, the sample's treatment or condition label means: live attenuated yellow fever vaccine strain. Two biological replicates of bulk PBMCs were collected at each blood-draw timepoint. A standard Ficoll-Paque protocol was used to isolate PBMCs from peripheral blood. RNA was extracted with TriZol from bulk PBMCs, CD4 and CD8 fractions, and dextramer-positive and dextramer-negative fractions. Overall study outcomes, separate from this receptor: Compared with the primary T-cell response, the secondary T-cell response was faster but weaker, reaching its peak on day 5 rather than on day 15. Only two donors were included in the study, so the extent to which the findings can be generalized is limited. Most clones expanded after primary vaccination were re-detected after the booster (96% of CD4 and approximately 85% of CD8), suggesting broad memory maintenance. Computational filtering was needed because FACS-sorted repertoires could contain abundant contaminating clonotypes from the bulk population. A small fraction of clonotypes appeared in both the CD4 and CD8 compartments, likely as a result of convergent recombination.

Sequences MDHEN (CDR1) and SYDVKM (CDR2) are obtained from the germline V gene. V is shortened by 5 bases, J by 8 bases, and the region joining them spans 13 bases. There are 13 amino acids in the CDR3, from cysteine to phenylalanine inclusive. CDR3 DNA is the only sequence kept; it has 39 bases, read in frame from the first base. This receptor was taken from a man aged 30 to 45 who received the YFV17D yellow fever vaccine. Recombination joined TRBV28 with TRBJ2-1; TRBD2 is a weak D gene call, 6 bases matching. The sequencing used PBMCs, collected on the day of the yellow fever booster vaccination. The CDR3 reads as follows: CASSGGVRHEQFF. Read as DNA, the sequence is TGTGCCAGCAGTGGCGGGGTCCGCCATGAGCAGTTCTTC.